The subject of this entry is one T cell receptor beta chain. This sample was taken from a study of cytomegalovirus exposure and HLA in healthy donors. PCR primers comprised 60 Vbeta and 13 Jbeta primers. Some clones are missing from TCRdb's copy, which holds only in-frame ones; the method was immunoSEQ multiplex PCR. The table for this sample gives 130,000 or so clones. This CDR3 has 17 residues. Germline V gene data show CDR1 as LNHNV and CDR2 as YYDKDF (reference sequence). V dropped 9 bases and J dropped 3; count of bases not matched to a gene: 14. Sequenced material: PBMCs. The chain uses TRBV15 and TRBJ2-6, with 7 bases fitting TRBD1. The sequence came from a woman between 35 and 50 years old in good health and CMV-seropositive. CDR3 in DNA: TGTGCCACGCACCGGGGCAGGGGACAGAGTGGGGCCAACGTCCTGACTTTC. This codes for CATHRGRGQSGANVLTF.